The 12 T cell receptor beta chains below were found in one sample sequenced in a study of cytomegalovirus exposure and HLA in healthy donors. The PCR ran on 60 Vbeta and 13 Jbeta primers. TCRdb keeps only in-frame clones here, not all; method: immunoSEQ multiplex PCR. Of about 180,000 clones listed, 85% were seen once; the top ten hold 1%. Sequencing used PBMCs. The receptors were gathered from a boy younger than 10 in good health and CMV-seronegative.

The rearrangement joins TRBV27 to TRBJ2-1; 11 nucleotides match TRBD2. Germline CDR1 and CDR2: MNHEY and SMNVEV (reference sequence). With V trimmed by 5 bases and J by 4 bases, 7 bases remained unmatched. The CDR3 loop spans 16 amino acids. CDR3 amino acids: CASSILAGGRYNEQFF. CDR3 DNA: TGTGCCAGCAGTATTCTAGCGGGGGGCCGATACAATGAGCAGTTCTTC.

The chain employs TRBV9 and TRBJ2-7; TRBD1 aligns across 8 bases. Germline CDR1 SGDLS, CDR2 YYNGEE. The CDR3 has 12 residues. The V segment lost 7 bases and the J segment 7 bases; nucleotides outside the gene matches: 7. This chain's CDR3 is CASGGQGLEQYF. CDR3 sequence (DNA): TGTGCCAGCGGAGGACAGGGCCTAGAGCAGTACTTC.

This chain connects TRBV5-1 to TRBJ2-4; D possibly corresponds to TRBD2 (5 bases). Germline CDR1 SGHRS, CDR2 YFSETQ. The V end was cut by 4 bases, the J end by 0 bases, with 23 bases between. CDR3 length: 19 residues. CDR3 coding DNA: TGCGCCAGCAGCCTGGTACATGGCTCGGGATGGGTAGCCAAAAACATTCAGTACTTC. Translation: CASSLVHGSGWVAKNIQYF.

CDR3 residues: CASSAGIWVFGTEAFF. DNA for the CDR3: TGCGCCAGCAGCGCCGGGATTTGGGTCTTCGGCACTGAAGCTTTCTTT. V gene TRBV5-1 combines with J gene TRBJ1-1; no reliable D call. From germline, CDR1 is SGHRS and CDR2 YFSETQ. The CDR3 consists of 16 residues. V dropped 4 bases and J dropped 4 bases, with 20 bases sitting between them.

The rearrangement links TRBV11-2 to TRBJ1-1; 8 nucleotides match TRBD1. The CDR3 is made up of 15 amino acids. J lost 3 bases, V lost 4 bases, and 7 bases had no gene match. From germline, CDR1 is SGHAT and CDR2 FQNNGV. DNA for the CDR3: TGTGCCAGCAGCTCCAGGGGGCGTATGGACACTGAAGCTTTCTTT. This gives the protein CASSSRGRMDTEAFF.

This sequence joins TRBV19 and TRBJ2-7; D possibly corresponds to TRBD1 (6 bases). The CDR3 sequence is 13 residues long. Germline CDR1 is LNHDA and CDR2 is SQIVND (reference sequence). Between the trimmed V and J ends, which lost 5 bases and 5 bases, there was a span of 13 bases. This CDR3 reads CASSSHRVHEQYF. CDR3 DNA sequence: TGTGCCAGTAGTTCGCACAGGGTCCACGAGCAGTACTTC.

This sequence joins TRBV5-1 and TRBJ2-1; 12 positions agree with TRBD2. The V gene's germline CDR1 is SGHRS and CDR2 YFSETQ. This CDR3 region has 15 residues. With V trimmed by 0 bases and J by 5 bases, 0 bases remained unmatched. CDR3 sequence: CASSLGLAGDNEQFF. The CDR3 coding sequence is TGCGCCAGCAGCTTGGGACTAGCGGGGGACAATGAGCAGTTCTTC.

CDR3 bases: TGTGCCCGAGAAACCTACTCTGGGGCCAACGTCCTGACTTTC. Amino acids: CARETYSGANVLTF. This chain connects TRBV2 to TRBJ2-6, with unresolved D. The V end lost 11 bases, the J end lost 0 bases, and 11 bases lay between the germline ends. CDR3 length equals 14 residues. CDR1 is SNHLY, CDR2 FYNNEI, per germline.

The chain employs TRBV2 and TRBJ1-1; D unclear. Germline V gene sequence: CDR1 SNHLY, CDR2 FYNNEI. Trimming left V 6 bases short and J 5 bases short, with 10 bases between. The CDR3 is made up of 12 amino acids. The DNA for the CDR3 is TGTGCCAGCAGGTCACCGAGTACTGAAGCTTTCTTT. Encoded protein: CASRSPSTEAFF.

About this clone itself: At one of its ends the junction is not consistent with the germline gene, which may arise from a read error. The chain combines TRBV6-6 with TRBJ2-2; 7 bases match TRBD1. The CDR3 has 15 amino acids. Looked up from germline, CDR1 is MNHNY and CDR2 is SVGAGI (reference sequence). In DNA form, the CDR3 reads TGTACCAGCAGCCAGACAGGGTTGGTCACCGGGGAGCTGTTTTTT. As protein: CTSSQTGLVTGELFF.

The gene calls are TRBV6-1 and TRBJ1-2; TRBD1 matches 7 bases. Germline V CDR1 and CDR2: MNHNS, SASEGT. This CDR3 is 14 amino acids long. The V and J ends lost 5 bases and 8 bases, in that order; junction bases with no gene match: 11. The CDR3 region is CASSPGTALSGYTF. The DNA for the CDR3 is TGTGCCAGCAGTCCTGGGACAGCTCTCTCGGGCTACACCTTC.

This chain uses TRBV7-8 with TRBJ2-2; 9 positions match TRBD1. This CDR3 contains 16 residues. V trimming: 6 bases; J trimming: 4 bases; junction bases outside the gene matches: 9. CDR1 and CDR2 (germline): SGHVS, FQNEAQ. The CDR3 DNA is TGTGCCAGCAGATTCACCGGGACAGGGACCACCGGGGAGCTGTTTTTT. This codes for CASRFTGTGTTGELFF.